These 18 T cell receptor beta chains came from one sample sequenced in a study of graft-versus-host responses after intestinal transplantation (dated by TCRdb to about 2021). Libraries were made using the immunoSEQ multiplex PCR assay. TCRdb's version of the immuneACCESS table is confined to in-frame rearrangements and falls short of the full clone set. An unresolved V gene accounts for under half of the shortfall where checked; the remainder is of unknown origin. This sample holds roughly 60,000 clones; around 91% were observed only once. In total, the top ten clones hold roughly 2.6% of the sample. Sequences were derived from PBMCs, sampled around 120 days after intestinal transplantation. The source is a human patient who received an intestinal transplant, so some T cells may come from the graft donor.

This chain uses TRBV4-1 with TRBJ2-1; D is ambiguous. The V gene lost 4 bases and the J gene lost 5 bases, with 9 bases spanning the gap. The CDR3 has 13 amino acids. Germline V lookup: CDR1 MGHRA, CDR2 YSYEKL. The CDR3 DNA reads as TGCGCCAGCAGCCCTTGGGAAAACAATGAGCAGTTCTTC. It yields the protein CASSPWENNEQFF.

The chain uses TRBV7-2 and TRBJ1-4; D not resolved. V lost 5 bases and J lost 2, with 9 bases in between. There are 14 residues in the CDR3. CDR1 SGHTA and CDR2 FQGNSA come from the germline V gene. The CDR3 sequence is CASSPRRTNEKLFF. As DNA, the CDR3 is TGTGCCAGCAGCCCCCGGAGGACTAATGAAAAACTGTTTTTT.

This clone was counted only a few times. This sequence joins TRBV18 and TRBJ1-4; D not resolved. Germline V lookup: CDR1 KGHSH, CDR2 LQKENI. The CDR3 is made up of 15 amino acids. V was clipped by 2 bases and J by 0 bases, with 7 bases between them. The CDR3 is CASSPMASTNEKLFF. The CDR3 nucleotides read TGTGCCAGCTCACCAATGGCGTCAACTAATGAAAAACTGTTTTTT.

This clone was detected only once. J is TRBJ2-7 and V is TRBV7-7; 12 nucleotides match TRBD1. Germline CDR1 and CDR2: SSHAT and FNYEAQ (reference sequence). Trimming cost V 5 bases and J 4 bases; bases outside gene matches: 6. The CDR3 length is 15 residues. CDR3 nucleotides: TGTGCCAGCAGCATCGGGGACAGGGGGCTTTACGAGCAGTACTTC. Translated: CASSIGDRGLYEQYF.

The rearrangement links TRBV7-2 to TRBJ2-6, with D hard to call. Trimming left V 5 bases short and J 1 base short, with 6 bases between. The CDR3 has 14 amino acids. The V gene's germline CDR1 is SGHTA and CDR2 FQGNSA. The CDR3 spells CASSPRSGANVLTF. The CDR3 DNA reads TGTGCCAGCAGCCCCAGGTCTGGGGCCAACGTCCTGACTTTC.

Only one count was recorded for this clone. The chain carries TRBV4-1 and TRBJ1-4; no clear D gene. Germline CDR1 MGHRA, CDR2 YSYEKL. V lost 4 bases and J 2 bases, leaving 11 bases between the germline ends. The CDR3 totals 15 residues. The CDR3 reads CASSLRGPTNEKLFF. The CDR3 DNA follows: TGCGCCAGCAGCCTTCGGGGTCCCACTAATGAAAAACTGTTTTTT.

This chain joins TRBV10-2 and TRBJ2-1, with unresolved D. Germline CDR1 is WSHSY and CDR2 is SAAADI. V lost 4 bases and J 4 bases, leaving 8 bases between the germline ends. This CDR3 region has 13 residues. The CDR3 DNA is TGCGCCAGCAGTGTCTCTGTATACAATGAGCAGTTCTTC. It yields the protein CASSVSVYNEQFF.

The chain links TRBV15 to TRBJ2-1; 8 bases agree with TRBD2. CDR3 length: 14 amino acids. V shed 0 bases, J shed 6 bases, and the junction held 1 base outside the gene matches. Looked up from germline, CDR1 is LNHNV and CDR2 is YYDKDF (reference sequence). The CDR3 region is CATSREGTSNEQFF. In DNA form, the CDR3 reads TGTGCCACCAGCAGAGAAGGGACTAGCAATGAGCAGTTCTTC.

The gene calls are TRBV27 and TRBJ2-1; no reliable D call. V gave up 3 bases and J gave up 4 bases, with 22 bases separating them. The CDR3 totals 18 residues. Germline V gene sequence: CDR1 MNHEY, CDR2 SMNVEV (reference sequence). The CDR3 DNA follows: TGTGCCAGCAGTTTTAATGGGGAACCGACGAACCCATACAATGAGCAGTTCTTC. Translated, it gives CASSFNGEPTNPYNEQFF.

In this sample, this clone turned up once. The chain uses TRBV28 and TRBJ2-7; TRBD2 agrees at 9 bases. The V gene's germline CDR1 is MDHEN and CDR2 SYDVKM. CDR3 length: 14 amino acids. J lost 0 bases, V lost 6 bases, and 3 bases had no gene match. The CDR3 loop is CASSPSGVSYEQYF. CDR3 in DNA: TGTGCCAGCAGCCCTAGCGGGGTCTCCTACGAGCAGTACTTC.

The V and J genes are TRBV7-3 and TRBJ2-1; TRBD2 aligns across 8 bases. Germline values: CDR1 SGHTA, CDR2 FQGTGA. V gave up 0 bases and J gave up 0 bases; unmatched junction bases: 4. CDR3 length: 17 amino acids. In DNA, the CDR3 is TGTGCCAGCAGCTTAACAGCGGGAGTAAGCTCCTACAATGAGCAGTTCTTC. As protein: CASSLTAGVSSYNEQFF.

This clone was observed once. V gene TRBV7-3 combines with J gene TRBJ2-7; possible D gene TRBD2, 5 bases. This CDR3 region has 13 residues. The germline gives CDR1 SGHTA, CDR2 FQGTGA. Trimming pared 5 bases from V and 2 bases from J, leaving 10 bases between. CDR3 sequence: CASSETGTYEQYF. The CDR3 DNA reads TGTGCCAGCAGCGAAACCGGGACCTACGAGCAGTACTTC.

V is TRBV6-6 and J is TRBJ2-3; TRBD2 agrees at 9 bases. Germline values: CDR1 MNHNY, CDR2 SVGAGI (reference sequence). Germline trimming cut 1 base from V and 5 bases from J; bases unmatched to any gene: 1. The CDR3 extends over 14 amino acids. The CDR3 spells CASSYLLAGDTQYF. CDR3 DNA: TGTGCCAGCAGTTACTTACTAGCGGGAGATACGCAGTATTTT.

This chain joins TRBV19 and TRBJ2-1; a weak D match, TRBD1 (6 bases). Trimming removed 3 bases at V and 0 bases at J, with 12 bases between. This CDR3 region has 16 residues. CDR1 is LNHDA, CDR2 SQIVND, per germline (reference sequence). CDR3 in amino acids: CASSMSGTSSYNEQFF. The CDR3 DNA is TGTGCCAGTAGTATGTCCGGGACAAGCTCCTACAATGAGCAGTTCTTC.

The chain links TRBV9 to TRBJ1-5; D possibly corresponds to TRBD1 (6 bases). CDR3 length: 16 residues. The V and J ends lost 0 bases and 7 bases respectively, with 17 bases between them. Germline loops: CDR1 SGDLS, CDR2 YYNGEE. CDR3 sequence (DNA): TGTGCCAGCAGCGTAGTCCGCCGAGGGGGTGTGCAGCCCCAGCATTTT. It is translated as CASSVVRRGGVQPQHF.

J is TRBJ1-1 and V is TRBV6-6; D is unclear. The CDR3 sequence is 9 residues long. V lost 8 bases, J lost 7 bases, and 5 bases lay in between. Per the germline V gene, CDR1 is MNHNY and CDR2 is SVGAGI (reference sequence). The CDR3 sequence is CASLGEAFF. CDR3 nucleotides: TGTGCCAGCCTGGGTGAAGCTTTCTTT.

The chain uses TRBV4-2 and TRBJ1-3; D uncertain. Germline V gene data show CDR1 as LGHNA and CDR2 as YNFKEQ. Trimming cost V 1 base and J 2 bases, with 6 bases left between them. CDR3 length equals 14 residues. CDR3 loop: CASSQGGTGNTIYF. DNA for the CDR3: TGTGCCAGCAGCCAAGGGGGAACTGGAAACACCATATATTTT.

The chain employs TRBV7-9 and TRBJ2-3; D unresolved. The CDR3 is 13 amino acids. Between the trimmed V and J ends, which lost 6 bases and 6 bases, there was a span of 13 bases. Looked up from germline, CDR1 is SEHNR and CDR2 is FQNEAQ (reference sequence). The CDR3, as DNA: TGTGCCAGCAGTCGGCGCGTCGTCGATACGCAGTATTTT. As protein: CASSRRVVDTQYF.